The 13 T cell receptor beta chains below come from one sample, sequenced in a study of CD8 T cells in Susac syndrome. An input of about 0.5 to 1 ug of RNA was subjected to reverse transcription using random hexamers. TCRdb recomputed calls from the immunoSEQ multiplex PCR reads with MiXCR, one row per CDR3 protein. Of about 210,000 distinct CDR3 sequences listed, over 90% were seen once; the top ten hold approximately 0.15%. Sample: CD4+ T cells from PBMCs. The receptors originated from a human donor with Susac syndrome.

The chain uses TRBV30 and TRBJ1-1, with 10 positions matching TRBD1. The length of the CDR3 is 14 residues. Germline CDR1 GTSNPN, CDR2 SVGIG (reference sequence). Trimming at V came to 0 bases and at J to 11 bases, leaving 9 bases not matched to a gene. The CDR3 DNA reads TGTGCCTGGAGTGTACAATGGGACAGGGGTACCGCTTTCTTT. Translated, it gives CAWSVQWDRGTAFF.

The chain links TRBV28 to TRBJ2-4, with D tentatively TRBD1 or TRBD2 (5 bases each). The germline gives CDR1 MDHEN, CDR2 SYDVKM. Trimming removed 6 bases from V and 9 bases from J, with 21 bases in between. The CDR3 is 15 residues long. CDR3 DNA: TGTGCCAGCAGCCCAAACCAGGGTCAGCGGCGCATTCAGTACTTC. Translating gives CASSPNQGQRRIQYF.

This chain connects TRBV2 to TRBJ2-5, with D perhaps TRBD2 (5 bases). V dropped 1 base and J dropped 2 bases, with 8 bases sitting between them. This CDR3 spans 14 amino acids. CDR1 is SNHLY, CDR2 FYNNEI, per germline. This chain's CDR3 is CASSEVRGQETQYF. The CDR3, as DNA: TGTGCCAGCAGTGAAGTCCGGGGACAAGAGACCCAGTACTTC.

This sequence joins TRBV12-3 or TRBV12-4 and TRBJ1-5, with D maybe TRBD1 (6 bases). The CDR3 spans 15 residues. The V end was cut by 7 bases, the J end by 6 bases, with 19 bases between. DNA of the CDR3: TGTGCCAGCACTGCAGACAGGCGCGGGCGTCAGCCCCAGCATTTT. Its translation: CASTADRRGRQPQHF.

The CDR3 nucleotides read TGTGCCACCAGTGATCCGACAGGGGGCCGGGCTCGGAATGAGCAGTTCTTC. Translation: CATSDPTGGRARNEQFF. J is TRBJ2-1 and V is TRBV24-1; 10 bases line up with TRBD1. V lost 3 bases, J lost 7 bases, and 11 bases stayed unmatched. This CDR3 is built from 17 residues. The germline V gene has CDR1 KGHDR and CDR2 SFDVKD.

V usage is TRBV5-4 and J usage is TRBJ2-7, with 9 bases identical to TRBD1. The ends lost 5 bases at V and 6 bases at J; junction bases unmatched: 9. The CDR3 has 14 residues. Germline values: CDR1 SGHNT, CDR2 YYREEE (reference sequence). CDR3 nucleotides: TGTGCCAGCAGAGTGGCGGGACAGGGCGGCGAGCAGTACTTC. It translates to CASRVAGQGGEQYF. The whole variable domain, filled in from reference TRBV5-4 and TRBJ2-7, reads ETGVTQSPTHLIKTRGQQVTLRCSSQSGHNTVSWYQQALGQGPQFIFQYYREEENGRGNFPPRFSGLQFPNYSSELNVNALELDDSALYLCASRVAGQGGEQYFGPGTRLTVT.

The rearrangement joins TRBV20-1 to TRBJ2-5, with TRBD2 matching 7 bases. Germline CDR1 and CDR2: DFQATT and SNEGSKA (reference sequence). This CDR3 comprises 15 residues. The trim removed 0 bases at V and 4 bases at J, leaving 8 bases unmatched. The CDR3 DNA reads as TGCAGTGCTAGAGATGCCGGACTAGTAGGAGAGACCCAGTACTTC. It codes for CSARDAGLVGETQYF.

The rearrangement links TRBV7-8 to TRBJ1-2; maybe TRBD1 (6 bases). With 5 bases removed from V and 8 bases from J, the gap between germline ends came to 21 bases. This CDR3 spans 15 amino acids. Germline V gives CDR1 SGHVS, CDR2 FQNEAQ. CDR3 loop: CASSRDSGGRGGYTF. The CDR3 DNA reads TGTGCCAGCAGCCGAGACTCGGGGGGCCGGGGCGGCTACACCTTC.

V gene TRBV5-1 combines with J gene TRBJ1-5; TRBD1 agrees at 9 bases. The CDR3 extends over 14 amino acids. Trimming at V came to 4 bases and at J to 4 bases, leaving 3 bases not matched to a gene. Germline V lookup: CDR1 SGHRS, CDR2 YFSETQ. CDR3 coding DNA: TGCGCCAGCAGCGACGGACAGGGGAATCAGCCCCAGCATTTT. This encodes CASSDGQGNQPQHF. Using reference TRBV5-1 and TRBJ1-5 for the parts outside the CDR3, the full variable domain is KAGVTQTPRYLIKTRGQQVTLSCSPISGHRSVSWYQQTPGQGLQFLFEYFSETQRNKGNFPGRFSGRQFSNSRSEMNVSTLELGDSALYLCASSDGQGNQPQHFGDGTRLSIL.

The chain has TRBV3-1 and TRBJ1-2; 9 bases fit TRBD1. Trimming at V came to 1 base and at J to 6 bases, leaving 6 bases not matched to a gene. The CDR3 runs 15 residues. The germline gives CDR1 LGHDT, CDR2 YNNKEL (reference sequence). The CDR3 coding sequence is TGTGCCAGCAGCCAAGCTCCCGGGACAGGGAATGGCTACACCTTC. Its protein is CASSQAPGTGNGYTF.

The chain uses TRBV5-6 and TRBJ1-5, with 9 positions matching TRBD1. V was pared by 0 bases and J by 5 bases, with 3 bases of the junction left unmatched. This CDR3 region has 15 residues. Germline V gives CDR1 SGHDT, CDR2 YYEEEE. Here the CDR3 reads CASSLVTGGDQPQHF. The CDR3 region has the DNA TGTGCCAGCAGCTTGGTAACAGGGGGCGATCAGCCCCAGCATTTT.

This clonotype was seen more than once but under ten times. The rearrangement links TRBV20-1 to TRBJ2-7; D not resolved. The CDR3 has 13 amino acids. Trimming pared 2 bases from V and 0 bases from J, leaving 8 bases between. Germline V CDR1 and CDR2: DFQATT, SNEGSKA (reference sequence). The CDR3 coding sequence is TGCAGTGCTAGACGTTCGAGCTCCTACGAGCAGTACTTC. Protein sequence: CSARRSSSYEQYF.

The chain couples TRBV4-2 to TRBJ1-1; 9 bases fit TRBD1. CDR3 length: 15 residues. CDR1 and CDR2 (germline): LGHNA, YNFKEQ. V lost 4 bases, J lost 4 bases, and 7 bases stayed unmatched. CDR3 protein: CASSPRTGEGTEAFF. DNA for the CDR3: TGTGCCAGCAGCCCACGGACAGGGGAGGGCACTGAAGCTTTCTTT.